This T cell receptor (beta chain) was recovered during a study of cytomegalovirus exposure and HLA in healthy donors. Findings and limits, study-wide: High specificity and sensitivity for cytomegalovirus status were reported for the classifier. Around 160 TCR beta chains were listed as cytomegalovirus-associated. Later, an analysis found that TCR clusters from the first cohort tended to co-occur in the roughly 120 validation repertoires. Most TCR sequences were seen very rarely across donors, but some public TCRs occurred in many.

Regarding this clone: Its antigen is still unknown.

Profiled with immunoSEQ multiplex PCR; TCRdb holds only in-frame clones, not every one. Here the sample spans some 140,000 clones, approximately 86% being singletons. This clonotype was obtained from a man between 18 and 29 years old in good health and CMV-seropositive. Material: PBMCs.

In DNA form, the CDR3 reads TGTGCCAGCAGGCCGGGACAGGGCCATCAGCCCCAGCATTTT. Encoded protein: CASRPGQGHQPQHF. The V gene is TRBV27, the J gene TRBJ1-5; 9 nucleotides align to TRBD1. Germline CDR1 MNHEY, CDR2 SMNVEV (reference sequence). V shed 6 bases and J 5 bases; nucleotides not matched to a gene: 5. The length of the CDR3 is 14 residues.